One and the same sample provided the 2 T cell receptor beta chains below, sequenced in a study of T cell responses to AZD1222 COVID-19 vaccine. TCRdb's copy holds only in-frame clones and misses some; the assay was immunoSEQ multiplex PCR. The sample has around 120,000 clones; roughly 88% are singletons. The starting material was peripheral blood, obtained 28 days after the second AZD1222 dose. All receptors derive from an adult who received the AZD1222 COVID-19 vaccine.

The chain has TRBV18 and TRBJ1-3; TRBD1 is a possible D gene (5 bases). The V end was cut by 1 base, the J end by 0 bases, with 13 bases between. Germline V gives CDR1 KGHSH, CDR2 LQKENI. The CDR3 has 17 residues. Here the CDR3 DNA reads TGTGCCAGCTCACCACGGGACGACAGAGCCTCTGGAAACACCATATATTTT. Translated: CASSPRDDRASGNTIYF.

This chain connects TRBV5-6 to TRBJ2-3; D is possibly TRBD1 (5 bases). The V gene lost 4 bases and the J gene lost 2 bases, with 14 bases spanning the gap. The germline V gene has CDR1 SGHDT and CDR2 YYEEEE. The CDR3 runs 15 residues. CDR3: CASSTAGKDTDTQYF. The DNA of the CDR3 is TGTGCCAGCAGCACGGCAGGGAAGGACACAGATACGCAGTATTTT.